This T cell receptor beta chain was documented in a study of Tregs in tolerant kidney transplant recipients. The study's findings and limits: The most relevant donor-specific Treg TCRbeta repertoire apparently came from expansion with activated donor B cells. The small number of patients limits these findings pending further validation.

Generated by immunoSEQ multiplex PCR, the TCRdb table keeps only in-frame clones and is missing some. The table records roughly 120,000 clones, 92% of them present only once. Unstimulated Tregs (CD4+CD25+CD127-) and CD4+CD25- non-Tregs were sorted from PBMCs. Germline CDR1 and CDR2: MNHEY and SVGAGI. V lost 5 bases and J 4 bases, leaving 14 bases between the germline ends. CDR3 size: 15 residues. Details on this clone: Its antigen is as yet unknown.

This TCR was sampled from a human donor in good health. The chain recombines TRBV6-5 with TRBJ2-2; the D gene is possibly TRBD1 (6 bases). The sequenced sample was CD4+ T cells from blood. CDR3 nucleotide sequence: TGTGCCAGCAGTCGAACCACAGGGAGCACCGGGGAGCTGTTTTTT. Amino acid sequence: CASSRTTGSTGELFF.